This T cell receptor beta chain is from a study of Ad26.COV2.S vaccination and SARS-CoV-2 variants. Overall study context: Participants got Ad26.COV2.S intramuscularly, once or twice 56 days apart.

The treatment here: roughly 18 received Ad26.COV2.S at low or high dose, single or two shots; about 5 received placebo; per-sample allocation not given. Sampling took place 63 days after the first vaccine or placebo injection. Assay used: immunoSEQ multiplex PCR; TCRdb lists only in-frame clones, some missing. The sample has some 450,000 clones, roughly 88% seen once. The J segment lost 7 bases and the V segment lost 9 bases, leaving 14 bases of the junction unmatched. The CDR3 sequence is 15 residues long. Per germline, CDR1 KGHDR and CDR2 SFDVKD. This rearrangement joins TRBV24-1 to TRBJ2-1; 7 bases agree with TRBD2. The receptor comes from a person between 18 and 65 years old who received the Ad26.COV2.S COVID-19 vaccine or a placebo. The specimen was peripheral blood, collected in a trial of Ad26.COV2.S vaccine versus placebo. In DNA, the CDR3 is TGTGCCACCTCGAATCCATCGGGAGGTCGGAATGAGCAGTTCTTC. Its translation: CATSNPSGGRNEQFF.